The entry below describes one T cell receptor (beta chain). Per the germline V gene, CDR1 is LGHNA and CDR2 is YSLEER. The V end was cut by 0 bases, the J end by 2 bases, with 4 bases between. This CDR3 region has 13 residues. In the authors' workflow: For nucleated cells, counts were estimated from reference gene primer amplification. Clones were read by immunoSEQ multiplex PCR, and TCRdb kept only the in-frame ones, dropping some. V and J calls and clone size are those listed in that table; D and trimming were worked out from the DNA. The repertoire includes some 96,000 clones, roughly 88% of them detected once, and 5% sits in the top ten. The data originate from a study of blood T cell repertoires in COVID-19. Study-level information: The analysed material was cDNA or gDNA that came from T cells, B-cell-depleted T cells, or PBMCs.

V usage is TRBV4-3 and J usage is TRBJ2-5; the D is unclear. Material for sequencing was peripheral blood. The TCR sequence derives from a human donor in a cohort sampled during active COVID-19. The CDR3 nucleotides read TGCGCCAGCAGCCAAGACTTTCAAGAGACCCAGTACTTC. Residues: CASSQDFQETQYF.